Listed here is a single TCR beta chain. Its antigen is unknown. This CDR3 contains 15 residues. Deletions cut 6 bases from V and 7 bases from J, with 22 bases between. CDR1 and CDR2 (germline): MNHEY, SVGAGI. TCRdb's copy holds only in-frame clones and misses some; the assay was immunoSEQ multiplex PCR. Of 30,000 to 35,000 clones in the sample, roughly 90% are singletons; the top ten hold 45% to 50%. The sample comes from a study of T cell responses to AZD1222 COVID-19 vaccine. General observations from the study: Scientists sampled the repertoires only once the peak T cell response had passed. White British people made up most donors, females outnumbered males, and clonal diversity was possibly underestimated.

The sequence came from an adult in good health. V and J are TRBV6-5 and TRBJ2-7, with D hard to call. The source was peripheral blood, collected on day 0 of AZD1222 vaccination. CDR3 loop: CASRAPGMAAGEQYF. The CDR3 nucleotides are TGTGCCAGCAGGGCTCCGGGTATGGCCGCTGGGGAGCAGTACTTC.